A single sample is the source of the 15 T cell receptor beta chains below, sequenced in a study of T cells in women clearing cervical HPV infection. Clones were read by immunoSEQ multiplex PCR, and TCRdb kept only the in-frame ones, dropping some. The listing contains 20,000 to 30,000 clones. Sequencing was performed on blood buffy coat. The receptors come from a woman aged 18-69 years with a cervical HPV16 infection that either progressed to CIN3+ or cleared (not recorded which).

This clone registers medium-sized by frequency. CDR3 loop: CASSLSMDSGYTF. CDR3 bases read: TGTGCCAGCAGCTTGTCAATGGACAGTGGC. The chain combines TRBV5-5 with TRBJ1-2, with D tentatively TRBD1 (6 bases). The CDR3 end is not reached by the read, which stops 3 residues before it; the germline J gene fills it in. The germline CDR1 and CDR2 sequences are SGHKS and YYEKEE (reference sequence). The CDR3 contains 13 residues. V lost 1 base and J lost 7, with 11 bases in between.

Details on this clone: The read ends 3 residues early relative to the CDR3; the germline J gene fills the gap. The V and J genes are TRBV10-2 and TRBJ1-2; D uncertain. The CDR3 sequence is 13 residues long. Germline loops: CDR1 WSHSY, CDR2 SAAADI. Partial CDR3 DNA: TGCGCCAGCAGTGCTAGGGCGGGAGAGACC. Amino acids: CASSARAGET. The full CDR3 protein is CASSARAGETYTF.

About this clone: The read terminates 3 residues before the CDR3 end, so the remaining end is supplied by the germline J gene. This chain links TRBV7-9 with TRBJ1-2; the D is unclear. This CDR3 has 14 residues. Germline loops: CDR1 SEHNR, CDR2 FQNEAQ (reference sequence). Incomplete CDR3 DNA: TGTGCCAGCAGCTTATTATCGTTGTACAATGAC. Its protein product is CASSLLSLYND. In full, the CDR3 is CASSLLSLYNDYTF. Full variable domain (rest looked up from reference TRBV7-9 and TRBJ1-2): DTGVSQNPRHKITKRGQNVTFRCDPISEHNRLYWYRQTLGQGPEFLTYFQNEAQLEKSRLLSDRFSAERPKGSFSTLEIQRTEQGDSAMYLCASSLLSLYNDYTFGSGTRLTVV.

Note on this clone: The read ends 3 residues shy of where the CDR3 ends; the end is completed using the germline J gene. The V and J genes are TRBV18 and TRBJ1-2; TRBD1 might be the D (5 bases). Germline-derived CDR1 and CDR2 are KGHSH and LQKENI. The CDR3 sequence is 20 residues long. The CDR3 DNA, read in part, is TGTGCCAGCTCACCGCGTTCCGCCAGGGACTCCCCGGGGTCCCCCTACGAC. Its translation: CASSPRSARDSPGSPYD. The full CDR3 is CASSPRSARDSPGSPYDYTF. Based on the CDR3 plus reference TRBV18 and TRBJ1-2, the full variable domain is NAGVMQNPRHLVRRRGQEARLRCSPMKGHSHVYWYRQLPEEGLKFMVYLQKENIIDESGMPKERFSAEFPKEGPSILRIQQVVRGDSAAYFCASSPRSARDSPGSPYDYTFGSGTRLTVV.

Regarding this clone: The read comes to an end 3 residues before the CDR3 does, leaving the germline J gene to fill in the end. This chain links TRBV19 with TRBJ2-1; 8 bases map to TRBD2. The CDR3 spans 16 residues. The junction had 10 bases not matched to a gene; V was cut back by 6 bases and J by 3 bases. Germline lookup yields CDR1 LNHDA and CDR2 SQIVND (reference sequence). CDR3 sequence reads: CASSVRAGVFYNEQFF. The sequenced part of the CDR3 DNA is TGTGCCAGTAGCGTTAGAGCGGGAGTTTTCTACAATGAG.

A word on this clone: The CDR3 end lies 3 residues beyond the end of the read and is filled in from the germline J gene. The chain has TRBV2 and TRBJ1-4; D unresolved. This CDR3 spans 12 amino acids. Germline V gene data show CDR1 as SNHLY and CDR2 as FYNNEI. Deletions cut 4 bases from V and 8 bases from J, with 8 bases between. The CDR3 sequence is CASSGTNEKLFF. Incomplete CDR3 DNA: TGTGCCAGCAGTGGTACAAACGAAAAA.

With regard to this clone: The sequenced fragment ends 3 residues before the CDR3 boundary, so the rest is inferred from the germline J gene. The rearrangement links TRBV11-2 to TRBJ2-5, with unresolved D. CDR1 is SGHAT, CDR2 FQNNGV, per germline. The CDR3 is 12 residues long. V lost 5 bases and J 5 bases, leaving 9 bases between the germline ends. Partial CDR3 DNA: TGTGCCAGCAGCCAATTTCGGGAGACC. This encodes CASSQFRET. The entire CDR3 is CASSQFRETQYF.

Comments on this clone: The sequence runs out 3 residues before the end of the CDR3; the remainder is reconstructed from the germline J gene. The V call is TRBV5-1, the J call TRBJ2-3, with TRBD1 matching 8 bases. The CDR3 consists of 16 residues. Germline CDR1 and CDR2: SGHRS and YFSETQ. J lost 2 bases, V lost 3 bases, and 8 bases had no gene match. CDR3 loop: CASSYRGAEVTDTQYF. The CDR3 bases that were read are TGCGCCAGCAGCTACAGGGGGGCCGAGGTCACAGATACG. Full variable domain (rest looked up from reference TRBV5-1 and TRBJ2-3): KAGVTQTPRYLIKTRGQQVTLSCSPISGHRSVSWYQQTPGQGLQFLFEYFSETQRNKGNFPGRFSGRQFSNSRSEMNVSTLELGDSALYLCASSYRGAEVTDTQYFGPGTRLTVL.

About this clone itself: The missing CDR3 end, 3 residues past where the read stops, is filled in from the germline J gene. The chain has TRBV20-1 and TRBJ1-2; D gene ambiguous. Trimming removed 1 base from V and 2 bases from J, with 8 bases in between. Germline CDR1 is DFQATT and CDR2 is SNEGSKA (reference sequence). CDR3 length: 13 residues. The CDR3 sequence: CSARGHLNYGYTF. The sequenced part of the CDR3 DNA is TGCAGTGCTAGAGGACATCTGAACTATGGC.

Turning to this clone: The read terminates 3 residues before the CDR3 end, so the remaining end is supplied by the germline J gene. The J gene is TRBJ2-7, the V gene TRBV7-9, with 12 bases that match TRBD2. The CDR3 extends over 13 amino acids. The V gene's germline CDR1 is SEHNR and CDR2 FQNEAQ (reference sequence). The trim removed 4 bases at V and 6 bases at J, leaving 1 base unmatched. CDR3 DNA (partial): TGTGCCAGCAGCTCTAGCGGGAGGGTCGAG. This translates into CASSSSGRVE. The full-length CDR3 reads as CASSSSGRVEQYF.

About this clone: The read gets to within 3 residues of the CDR3 end, and the germline J gene fills in the rest. V is TRBV4-2 and J is TRBJ2-2, with 10 bases that match TRBD1. Germline V gene lookup returns CDR1 LGHNA and CDR2 YNFKEQ. The ends lost 4 bases at V and 4 bases at J; junction bases unmatched: 3. The length of the CDR3 is 15 residues. CDR3: CASSRDRGSTGELFF. The CDR3 DNA, read in part, is TGTGCCAGCAGCCGGGACAGGGGAAGCACCGGGGAG.

To note about this clone: The CDR3 is cut off 3 residues early in the read; its end comes from the germline J gene. The V call is TRBV7-3, the J call TRBJ2-3; tentative D call: TRBD2 (6 bases). V lost 3 bases to trimming and J lost 8 bases, with 18 bases between them. The CDR3 totals 15 residues. Germline assignment: CDR1 SGHTA and CDR2 FQGTGA. This CDR3 reads CASSFRDSGVATQYF. The CDR3 DNA, read in part, is TGTGCCAGCAGCTTCCGGGACTCAGGAGTCGCTACG.

On this clone: The missing CDR3 end, 3 residues past where the read stops, is filled in from the germline J gene. The V gene is TRBV20-1, the J gene TRBJ2-7; 8 nucleotides match TRBD1. The V gene's germline CDR1 is DFQATT and CDR2 SNEGSKA (reference sequence). This CDR3 has 14 residues. V trimming: 2 bases; J trimming: 5 bases; junction bases outside the gene matches: 8. The sequenced part of the CDR3 DNA is TGCAGTGCTAGAATGGACAGGGTAGGAAACGAG. Its translation: CSARMDRVGNE. The whole CDR3 sequence reads CSARMDRVGNEQYF.

With respect to this clone: The read ends 3 residues early relative to the CDR3; the germline J gene fills the gap. The V call is TRBV4-1, the J call TRBJ2-3; TRBD2 matches 10 bases. The CDR3 runs to 16 residues. The germline gives CDR1 MGHRA, CDR2 YSYEKL. Partial CDR3 DNA: TGCGCCAGCAGCCAAGATGGAAGCGGGGGGGAACCTTCG. Translated: CASSQDGSGGEPS. The entire CDR3 protein reads CASSQDGSGGEPSQYF.

On this clone itself: Read coverage stops 3 residues before the CDR3 terminus; the germline J gene supplies the remainder. This chain joins TRBV7-6 and TRBJ1-2, with 8 bases lining up with TRBD1. The germline CDR1 and CDR2 sequences are SGHVS and FNYEAQ. This CDR3 is built from 15 residues. The CDR3 protein is CASSSRLGQVYDYTF. Partial CDR3 DNA: TGTGCCAGCAGCTCAAGGTTGGGACAGGTCTACGAC.